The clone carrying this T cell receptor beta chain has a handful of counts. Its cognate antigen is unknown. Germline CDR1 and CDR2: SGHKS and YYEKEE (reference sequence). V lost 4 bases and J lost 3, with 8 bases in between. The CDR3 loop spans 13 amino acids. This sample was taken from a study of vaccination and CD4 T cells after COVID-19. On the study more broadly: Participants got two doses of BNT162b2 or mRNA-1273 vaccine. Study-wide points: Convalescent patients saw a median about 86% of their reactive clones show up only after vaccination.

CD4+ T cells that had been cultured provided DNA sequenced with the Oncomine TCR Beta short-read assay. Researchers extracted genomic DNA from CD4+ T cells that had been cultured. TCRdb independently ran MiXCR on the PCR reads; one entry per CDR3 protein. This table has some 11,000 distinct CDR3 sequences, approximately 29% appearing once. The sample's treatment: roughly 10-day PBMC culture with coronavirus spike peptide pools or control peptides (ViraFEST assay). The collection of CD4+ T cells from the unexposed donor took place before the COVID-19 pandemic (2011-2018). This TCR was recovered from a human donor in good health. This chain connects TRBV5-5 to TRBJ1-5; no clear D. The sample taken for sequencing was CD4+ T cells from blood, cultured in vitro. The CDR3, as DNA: TGTGCCAGCAGCATTTCGTACAATCAGCCCCAGCATTTT. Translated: CASSISYNQPQHF.